Listed below are T cell receptor beta chains from one sample, sequenced in a study of T cells in Graves' hyperthyroidism and ophthalmopathy. One entry per CDR3 protein results from TCRdb running MiXCR on the multiplex PCR reads. The sample has over 550,000 distinct CDR3 sequences, approximately 15% seen once. What was sequenced was blood. These receptors were collected from a woman younger than 30 with Graves' hyperthyroidism. CDR3s leave out the opening cysteine and the closing phenylalanine or tryptophan.

V,CDR3
TRBV10-3,AISTEADTEAF
TRBV19,ASTPAGLHQPQH
TRBV20-1,SAPWGLAGDYNEQF
TRBV18,ASSLLWSSGFADTQY
TRBV2,ASSAEMNTEAF
TRBV7-9,ASGPNPYEQY
TRBV6-2/TRBV6-3,ASSYSTMNTEAF
TRBV20-1,SASFDPNEQF
TRBV29-1,SVDTRTSGRVTSTDTQY
TRBV20-1,SARPSFETQY
TRBV2,ATGQHILGEQY
TRBV12-3/TRBV12-4,ASRKRGGGDTEAF
TRBV10-2,ASSGLYSPLH
TRBV10-1,ASSEPNFDNEQF
TRBV6-5,ASSYSLAGGTGELF
TRBV7-9,ASSLFSGSTPLH
TRBV12-5,ARIQNYGYT
TRBV4-1,ASSQGRRDRGTYEQY
TRBV18,ASSPTPLQPQH
TRBV3-1,ASSQGGGLADTQY